The 5 T cell receptor beta chains below come from one sample, sequenced in a study of regulatory T cells in long-lasting Graves disease listed by TCRdb under 2021. Libraries were constructed by multiplex PCR. Sequencing was performed on an Illumina HiSeq 4000. TCR beta libraries were built with iRepertoire HTBI primers and Arm-PCR amplification of CDR3 regions. TCRdb reworked the public reads: Q25 trimming with fastp, MiXCR clone assembly, productive beta chains retained. Here each entry gathers all rows of one CDR3 protein and keeps the most common genes and DNA. The sample profile shows approximately 230,000 distinct CDR3 sequences; around 16% of them were found once. The ten largest account for roughly a fifth of the sample. This sample's time point label indicates: newly diagnosed GD, antithyroid drugs for less than 3 months. For both TCR sequencing and RNA sequencing, RNA was extracted from PBMCs in TRIzol.

The sample here was peripheral blood mononuclear cells (PBMCs), taken at new diagnosis, from a patient treated with antithyroid drugs. The receptors here all came from a female donor with Graves disease.

This clonotype was detected ten times or more. The genes are TRBV18 and TRBJ2-7, with 9 bases that match TRBD2. CDR3 length: 15 amino acids. V dropped 2 bases and J dropped 0; count of bases not matched to a gene: 2. CDR1 is KGHSH, CDR2 LQKENI, per germline. CDR3 sequence reads: CASSPGTSTSYEQYF. The CDR3 nucleotides read TGTGCCAGCTCACCAGGGACTAGCACCTCCTACGAGCAGTACTTC. The entire variable domain, with the rest obtained from reference TRBV18 and TRBJ2-7, is as follows: NAGVMQNPRHLVRRRGQEARLRCSPMKGHSHVYWYRQLPEEGLKFMVYLQKENIIDESGMPKERFSAEFPKEGPSILRIQQVVRGDSAAYFCASSPGTSTSYEQYFGPGTRLTVT.

This clonotype was seen only a few times. The rearrangement uses TRBV6-4 and TRBJ2-1; D is perhaps TRBD1 (5 bases). CDR3 size: 13 residues. The ends were cut back, 0 bases at V and 5 bases at J, with 5 bases in the middle. The germline CDR1 and CDR2 sequences are MRHNA and SNTAGT. The CDR3 reads CASSDSDNNEQFF. The DNA of the CDR3 is TGTGCCAGCAGTGACTCGGACAACAATGAGCAGTTCTTC.

On this clonotype itself: An end of the junction does not agree with germline; a read error may underlie this. The chain employs TRBV4-3 and TRBJ1-5; the D gene is possibly TRBD1 (5 bases). Germline CDR1 is LGHNA and CDR2 is YSLEER. This CDR3 comprises 15 residues. The CDR3: CASGQDKMGGQPQHF. As DNA, the CDR3 is TGCGCCAGCGGCCAAGATAAAATGGGGGGTCAGCCCCAGCATTTT.

This clonotype was counted once. The chain carries TRBV4-1 and TRBJ2-7, with D possibly matching TRBD1 (6 bases). Between the trimmed V and J ends, which lost 1 base and 2 bases, there was a span of 15 bases. The CDR3 totals 16 residues. Germline V gene lookup returns CDR1 MGHRA and CDR2 YSYEKL. CDR3 coding DNA: TGCGCCAGCAGCCAAGTATCGGTCAGGGGAACCTACGAGCAGTACTTC. It codes for CASSQVSVRGTYEQYF.

Many counts were recorded for this clonotype. The CDR3 region is CASSQGEETQYF. Written as DNA, the CDR3 is TGTGCCAGTAGTCAGGGAGAAGAGACCCAGTACTTC. The genes are TRBV19 and TRBJ2-5, with D perhaps given as TRBD1 or TRBD2 (5 bases each). Germline V gives CDR1 LNHDA, CDR2 SQIVND (reference sequence). Trimming removed 5 bases at V and 3 bases at J, with 7 bases between. The CDR3 has 12 residues.